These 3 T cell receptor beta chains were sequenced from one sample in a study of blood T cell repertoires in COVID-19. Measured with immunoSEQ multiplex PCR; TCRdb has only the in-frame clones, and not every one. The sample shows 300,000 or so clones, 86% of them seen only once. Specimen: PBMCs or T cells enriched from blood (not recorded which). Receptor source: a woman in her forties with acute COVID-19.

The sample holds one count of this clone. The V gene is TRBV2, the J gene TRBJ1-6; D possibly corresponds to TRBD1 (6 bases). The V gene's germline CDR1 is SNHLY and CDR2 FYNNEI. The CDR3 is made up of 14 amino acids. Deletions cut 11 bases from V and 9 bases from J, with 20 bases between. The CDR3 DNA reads TGTGCCTCTAGATCAACAGGGACGGGTTCACCCCTCCACTTT. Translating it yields CASRSTGTGSPLHF.

The CDR3 protein is CASSPRIPSQDYTQYF. CDR3 DNA: TGTGCCAGCAGCCCTCGAATCCCCAGTCAGGACTATACGCAGTATTTT. The rearrangement links TRBV11-2 to TRBJ2-3, with D possibly being TRBD2 (5 bases). Per the germline V gene, CDR1 is SGHAT and CDR2 is FQNNGV. V dropped 5 bases and J dropped 7 bases, with 22 bases sitting between them. This CDR3 region has 16 residues.

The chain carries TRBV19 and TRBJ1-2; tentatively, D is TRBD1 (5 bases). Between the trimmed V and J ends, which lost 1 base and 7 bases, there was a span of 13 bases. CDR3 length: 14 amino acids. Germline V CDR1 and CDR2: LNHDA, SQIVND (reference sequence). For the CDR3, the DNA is TGTGCCAGTAGTATAGTAGGCAGGGACTCTGGCTACACCTTC. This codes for CASSIVGRDSGYTF.